This TCR beta chain stems from a study of control samples from healthy donors and cancer patients. Clones were sequenced by immunoSEQ multiplex PCR, and TCRdb holds only the in-frame ones, with some missing. The table shows about 82,000 clones, with approximately 94% occurring only once. The TCR was taken from a woman aged 18 to 35 in good health. The sample was blood.

The CDR3 DNA reads TGCAGCGCGTTGGGCCCGGGCACTGAAGCTTTCTTT. It codes for CSALGPGTEAFF. This chain uses TRBV29-1 with TRBJ1-1; no reliable D call. The CDR3 loop spans 12 amino acids. With 7 bases removed from V and 4 bases from J, the gap between germline ends came to 13 bases. In germline, CDR1 is SQVTM, CDR2 ANQGSEA.